Below are 21 T cell receptor beta chains sequenced from a single sample in a study of blood T cell repertoires in COVID-19 (dated by TCRdb to the early 2020s). The library was obtained by the immunoSEQ multiplex PCR assay. Here the immuneACCESS table is served through TCRdb, limited to in-frame sequences with V and J called. Missing clones are a known gap in these copies; in checked studies unresolved V genes cover under half, and the rest lacks a known reason. The sample table records 250,000 to 350,000 clones; 80% to 90% of these occur just once. About 1.2% of the sample rests with the top ten. The source material was peripheral blood. The receptors derive from a woman between 50 and 59 years old with acute or convalescent COVID-19.

This rearrangement joins TRBV5-1 to TRBJ1-1; D possibly corresponds to TRBD1 (5 bases). The CDR3 length is 14 residues. The germline gives CDR1 SGHRS, CDR2 YFSETQ. V was trimmed by 4 bases and J by 1 base, leaving 11 bases between them. The CDR3 reads CASSLQTANTEAFF. The CDR3 nucleotides read TGCGCCAGCAGCCTCCAGACAGCGAACACTGAAGCTTTCTTT.

V and J are TRBV6-5 and TRBJ1-3; 8 bases fit TRBD1. The germline gives CDR1 MNHEY, CDR2 SVGAGI. Trimming cost V 5 bases and J 0 bases; bases outside gene matches: 3. The CDR3 has 15 amino acids. The CDR3 loop is CASSRDRTSGNTIYF. CDR3 coding DNA: TGTGCCAGCAGTCGGGACAGGACCTCTGGAAACACCATATATTTT.

The chain joins TRBV5-1 to TRBJ2-3; possible D gene TRBD2, 6 bases. Germline CDR1 reads SGHRS; CDR2 reads YFSETQ. V shed 4 bases and J shed 5 bases, with 20 bases lying between them. CDR3 length: 16 residues. In DNA, the CDR3 is TGCGCCAGCAGCCCCGACGGAGGGAGTGCTTTAGATACGCAGTATTTT. This codes for CASSPDGGSALDTQYF.

This clone was seen a handful of times. The chain recombines TRBV5-1 with TRBJ2-2, with D possibly TRBD1 on 6 matching bases. This CDR3 region has 15 residues. Germline loops: CDR1 SGHRS, CDR2 YFSETQ. Trimming left V 4 bases short and J 4 bases short, with 14 bases between. The DNA for the CDR3 is TGCGCCAGCAGCGCCGGGACATTAGGCACCGGGGAGCTGTTTTTT. This codes for CASSAGTLGTGELFF. Together with reference TRBV5-1 and TRBJ2-2, the CDR3 gives the full variable domain: KAGVTQTPRYLIKTRGQQVTLSCSPISGHRSVSWYQQTPGQGLQFLFEYFSETQRNKGNFPGRFSGRQFSNSRSEMNVSTLELGDSALYLCASSAGTLGTGELFFGEGSRLTVL.

Written as DNA, the CDR3 is TGCAGTGCTAGTCTGGGCAGGGCGTCGGCAATCGATGGCTACACCTTC. Translation gives CSASLGRASAIDGYTF. The chain carries TRBV20-1 and TRBJ1-2; TRBD1 is a possible D gene (5 bases). Germline V CDR1 and CDR2: DFQATT, SNEGSKA (reference sequence). V lost 3 bases and J 6 bases, leaving 23 bases between the germline ends. The CDR3 totals 16 residues.

The J gene is TRBJ1-2, the V gene TRBV14; D is unclear. Germline lookup yields CDR1 SGHDN and CDR2 FVKESK. Trimming took 9 bases from V and 2 from J, leaving 13 bases between them. This CDR3 contains 13 residues. The CDR3 nucleotides read TGTGCCAGTTCCGCGGAGTTCAACTATGGCTACACCTTC. Protein: CASSAEFNYGYTF.

The rearrangement joins TRBV11-1 to TRBJ2-7; TRBD2 matches at 8 bases. The CDR3 spans 14 residues. Looked up from germline, CDR1 is SGHAT and CDR2 is FQDESV (reference sequence). V shed 2 bases, J shed 6 bases, and the junction held 6 bases outside the gene matches. CDR3 in DNA: TGTGCCAGCAGCTTACAACCGGGAGGGCCCGAGCAGTACTTC. It yields the protein CASSLQPGGPEQYF.

On this clone itself: Relative to the germline gene, one junction end is altered; a read error may explain this. This rearrangement joins TRBV12-3 or TRBV12-4 to TRBJ2-3, with D maybe TRBD2 (6 bases). The CDR3 consists of 11 residues. CDR3 bases: TGTGCCAGCAGTTTTGGCGGGGTAGGGTTTTTT. Translation: CASSFGGVGFF.

This sequence joins TRBV30 and TRBJ2-7; 8 bases are shared with TRBD2. The CDR3 sequence is 18 residues long. With V trimmed by 0 bases and J by 3 bases, 16 bases remained unmatched. Germline values: CDR1 GTSNPN, CDR2 SVGIG (reference sequence). CDR3 sequence reads: CAWSVPLGASGPLYEQYV. CDR3 nucleotides: TGTGCCTGGAGTGTCCCGCTGGGTGCTAGCGGGCCACTCTACGAGCAGTACGTC.

The gene calls are TRBV27 and TRBJ2-7; TRBD1 matches 12 bases. After removal of 8 bases from V and 6 bases from J, the junction contained 2 bases not matched to a gene. This CDR3 is built from 12 residues. The germline gives CDR1 MNHEY, CDR2 SMNVEV (reference sequence). The CDR3, as DNA: TGTGCCAGCGGGACAGGGGGCTTCGAGCAGTACGTC. It encodes CASGTGGFEQYV.

J is TRBJ1-2 and V is TRBV10-3; the match to TRBD1 covers 9 bases. With V trimmed by 4 bases and J by 8 bases, 8 bases remained unmatched. The CDR3 runs 14 residues. Germline V gene data show CDR1 as ENHRY and CDR2 as SYGVKD. CDR3 nucleotide sequence: TGTGCCATCAGTGCCGTACAGGGGGCGGAGGGCTACACCTTC. Amino acids: CAISAVQGAEGYTF.

This rearrangement joins TRBV6-5 to TRBJ1-2; 10 bases align to TRBD1. This CDR3 spans 15 amino acids. Trimming took 6 bases from V and 4 from J; bases not matched to a gene: 8. Per germline, CDR1 MNHEY and CDR2 SVGAGI. CDR3 DNA: TGTGCCAGCAGCAGCCGGGACAGGGGTTTCTATGGCTACACCTTC. Its protein is CASSSRDRGFYGYTF.

The rearrangement uses TRBV6-6 and TRBJ2-7; 10 nucleotides align to TRBD2. The germline V gene has CDR1 MNHNY and CDR2 SVGAGI (reference sequence). J gave up 3 bases and V 2 bases, and 7 bases lay outside the gene matches. This CDR3 region has 16 residues. CDR3 DNA: TGTGCCAGCAGTTACGGGGTGGGACTAGCGATCTACGAGCAGTACTTC. Protein product: CASSYGVGLAIYEQYF.

The CDR3 region is CASSQRTGNTEAFF. CDR3 coding DNA: TGTGCCAGCAGCCAAAGGACAGGGAACACTGAAGCTTTCTTT. The chain joins TRBV27 to TRBJ1-1, with 7 bases fitting TRBD1. The CDR3 totals 14 residues. V gave up 6 bases and J gave up 1 base; unmatched junction bases: 5. CDR1 is MNHEY, CDR2 SMNVEV, per germline (reference sequence).

V is TRBV18 and J is TRBJ2-7; 12 bases fit TRBD2. J gave up 3 bases and V 4 bases, and 10 bases lay outside the gene matches. The CDR3 sequence is 17 residues long. Germline V CDR1 and CDR2: KGHSH, LQKENI. CDR3 protein: CASSQGTRLAGVYEQYF. CDR3 DNA: TGTGCCAGCTCACAAGGCACCAGACTAGCGGGAGTCTACGAGCAGTACTTC.

This clone was counted only a few times. V is TRBV4-3 and J is TRBJ1-3, with a tentative D call TRBD1 (5 bases). CDR1 is LGHNA and CDR2 is YSLEER in the germline V gene. Trimming removed 0 bases at V and 4 bases at J, with 13 bases between. The CDR3 totals 16 residues. The CDR3 loop is CASSQDAGNIGNTIYF. DNA of the CDR3: TGCGCCAGCAGCCAAGATGCAGGGAACATCGGAAACACCATATATTTT.

The chain has TRBV19 and TRBJ1-3; D gene uncertain. This CDR3 region has 12 residues. V lost 3 bases and J 4 bases, leaving 4 bases between the germline ends. CDR1 and CDR2 from the germline V gene are LNHDA and SQIVND (reference sequence). The CDR3 here is CASSIRGNTIYF. CDR3 sequence (DNA): TGTGCCAGTAGTATCAGGGGAAACACCATATATTTT.

The V call is TRBV19, the J call TRBJ2-7; TRBD1 might be the D (6 bases). Germline assignment: CDR1 LNHDA and CDR2 SQIVND (reference sequence). CDR3 length: 17 amino acids. The V and J ends lost 5 bases and 2 bases respectively, with 22 bases between them. In DNA, the CDR3 is TGTGCCAGTAGTCCGGGACAATTTGAGGGGGTCCCCTACGAGCAGTACTTC. Translation: CASSPGQFEGVPYEQYF.

The V and J genes are TRBV11-1 and TRBJ2-7; 7 nucleotides align to TRBD2. The V and J ends lost 5 bases and 6 bases, in that order; junction bases with no gene match: 4. This CDR3 has 12 residues. Germline CDR1 and CDR2: SGHAT and FQDESV (reference sequence). Here the CDR3 DNA reads TGTGCCAGCAGCAGAACTAGCGCCGAGCAGTACGTC. This translates into CASSRTSAEQYV.

This chain connects TRBV3-1 (or the pseudogene TRBV3-2) to TRBJ1-5; D is ambiguous. Trimming took 2 bases from V and 6 from J, leaving 8 bases between them. The CDR3 sequence is 13 residues long. Germline V gene data show CDR1 as LGHDT and CDR2 as YNNKEL (reference sequence). Written as DNA, the CDR3 is TGTGCCAGCAGCCAATCCCCAGTTCAGCCCCAGCATTTT. This sequence encodes CASSQSPVQPQHF.

This clone was detected once. The same CDR3 also results from other DNA sequences found in this sample. This chain joins TRBV6-5 and TRBJ2-7; the match to TRBD1 covers 8 bases. After removal of 0 bases from V and 5 bases from J, the junction contained 6 bases not matched to a gene. The germline V gene has CDR1 MNHEY and CDR2 SVGAGI. The CDR3 is 15 amino acids. Here the CDR3 DNA reads TGTGCCAGCAGTTACTCTGGACAGGGTAACAACGAGCAGTACTTC. Residues: CASSYSGQGNNEQYF.